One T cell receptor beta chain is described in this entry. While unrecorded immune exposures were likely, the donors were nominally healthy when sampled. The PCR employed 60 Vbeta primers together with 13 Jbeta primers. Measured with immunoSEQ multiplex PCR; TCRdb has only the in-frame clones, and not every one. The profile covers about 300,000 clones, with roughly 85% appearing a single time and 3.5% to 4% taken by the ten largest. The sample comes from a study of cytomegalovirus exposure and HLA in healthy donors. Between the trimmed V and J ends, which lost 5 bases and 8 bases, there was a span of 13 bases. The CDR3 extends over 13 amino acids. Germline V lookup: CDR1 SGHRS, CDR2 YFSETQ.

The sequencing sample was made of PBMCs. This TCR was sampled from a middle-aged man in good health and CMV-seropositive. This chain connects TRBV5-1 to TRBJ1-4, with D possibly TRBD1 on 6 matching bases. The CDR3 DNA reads TGCGCCAGCAGTTTCGATGGACAGGAAAAACTGTTTTTT. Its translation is CASSFDGQEKLFF.